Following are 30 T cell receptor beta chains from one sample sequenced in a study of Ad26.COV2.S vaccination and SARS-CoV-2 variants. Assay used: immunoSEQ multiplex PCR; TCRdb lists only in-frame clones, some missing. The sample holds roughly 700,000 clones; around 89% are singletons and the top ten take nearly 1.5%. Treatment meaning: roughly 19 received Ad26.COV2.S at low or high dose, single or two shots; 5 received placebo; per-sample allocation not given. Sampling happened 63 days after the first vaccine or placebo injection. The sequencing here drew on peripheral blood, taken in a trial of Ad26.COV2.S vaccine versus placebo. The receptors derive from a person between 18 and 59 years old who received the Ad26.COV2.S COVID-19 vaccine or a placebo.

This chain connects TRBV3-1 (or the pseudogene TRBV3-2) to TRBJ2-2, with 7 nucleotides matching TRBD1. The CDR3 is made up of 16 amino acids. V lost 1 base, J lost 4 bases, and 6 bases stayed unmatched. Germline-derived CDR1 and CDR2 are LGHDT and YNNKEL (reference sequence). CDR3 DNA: TGTGCCAGCAGCCAAGGAAAGGGGGCGGGCACCGGGGAGCTGTTTTTT. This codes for CASSQGKGAGTGELFF.

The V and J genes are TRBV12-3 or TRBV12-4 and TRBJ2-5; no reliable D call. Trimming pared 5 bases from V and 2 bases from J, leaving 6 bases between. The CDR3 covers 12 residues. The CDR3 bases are TGTGCCAGCAGTCAGAGGCAAGAGACCCAGTACTTC. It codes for CASSQRQETQYF.

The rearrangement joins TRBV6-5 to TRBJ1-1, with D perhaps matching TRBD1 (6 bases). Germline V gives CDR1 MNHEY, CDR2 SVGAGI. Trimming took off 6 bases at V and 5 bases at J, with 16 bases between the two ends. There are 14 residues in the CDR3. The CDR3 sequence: CASSILQGLTEAFF. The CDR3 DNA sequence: TGTGCCAGCAGCATTCTACAGGGATTAACTGAAGCTTTCTTT.

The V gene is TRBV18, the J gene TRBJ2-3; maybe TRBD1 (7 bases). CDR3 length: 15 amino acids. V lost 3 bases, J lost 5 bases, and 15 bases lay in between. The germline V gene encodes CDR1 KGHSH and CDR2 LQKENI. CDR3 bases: TGTGCCAGCTCACCTATGAGACAGGGAGGAGATACGCAGTATTTT. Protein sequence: CASSPMRQGGDTQYF.

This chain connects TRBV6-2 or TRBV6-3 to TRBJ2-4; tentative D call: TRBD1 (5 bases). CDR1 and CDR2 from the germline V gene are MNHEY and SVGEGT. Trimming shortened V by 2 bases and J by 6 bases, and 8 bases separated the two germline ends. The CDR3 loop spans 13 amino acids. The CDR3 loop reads CASSYGARNIQYF. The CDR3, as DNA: TGTGCCAGCAGTTACGGGGCACGAAACATTCAGTACTTC.

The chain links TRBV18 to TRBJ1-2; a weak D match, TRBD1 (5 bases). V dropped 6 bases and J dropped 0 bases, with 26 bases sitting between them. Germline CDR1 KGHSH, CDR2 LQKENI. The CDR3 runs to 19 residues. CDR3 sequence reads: CASSLTTALGTEANYGYTF. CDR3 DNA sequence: TGTGCCAGCTCGCTAACCACGGCCCTCGGGACTGAAGCTAACTATGGCTACACCTTC.

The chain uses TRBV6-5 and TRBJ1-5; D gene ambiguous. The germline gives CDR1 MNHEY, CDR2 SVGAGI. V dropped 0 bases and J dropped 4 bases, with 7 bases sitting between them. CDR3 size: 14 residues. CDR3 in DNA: TGTGCCAGCAGTTACTCCCGTGCAAATCAGCCCCAGCATTTT. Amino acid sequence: CASSYSRANQPQHF.

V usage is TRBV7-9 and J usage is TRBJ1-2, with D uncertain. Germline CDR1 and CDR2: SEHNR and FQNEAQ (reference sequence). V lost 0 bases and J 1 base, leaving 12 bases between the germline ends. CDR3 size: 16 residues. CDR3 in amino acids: CASSLAQTENNYGYTF. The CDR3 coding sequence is TGTGCCAGCAGCTTAGCGCAGACGGAAAATAACTATGGCTACACCTTC.

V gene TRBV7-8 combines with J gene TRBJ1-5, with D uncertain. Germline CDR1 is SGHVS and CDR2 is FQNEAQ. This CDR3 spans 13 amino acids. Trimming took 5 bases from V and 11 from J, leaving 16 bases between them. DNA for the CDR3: TGTGCCAGCAGCCGAGGGTTTTTCGGGACCCAGCATTTT. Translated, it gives CASSRGFFGTQHF.

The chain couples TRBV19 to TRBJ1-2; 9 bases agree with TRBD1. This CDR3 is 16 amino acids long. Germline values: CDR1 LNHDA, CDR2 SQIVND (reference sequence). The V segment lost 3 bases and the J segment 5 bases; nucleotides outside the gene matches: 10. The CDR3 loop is CASSILGRQGDYGYTF. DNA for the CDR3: TGTGCCAGTAGTATTCTTGGCCGACAGGGGGATTATGGCTACACCTTC.

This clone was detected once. In DNA, the CDR3 is TGCGCCAGCAGCCTCGAGGGACTAGCGGGGGGGAAAGAGACCCAGTACTTC. Residues: CASSLEGLAGGKETQYF. This chain joins TRBV5-1 and TRBJ2-5; 16 bases fit TRBD2. Trimming at V came to 4 bases and at J to 3 bases, leaving 6 bases not matched to a gene. CDR1 SGHRS and CDR2 YFSETQ come from the germline V gene. The CDR3 is 17 amino acids.

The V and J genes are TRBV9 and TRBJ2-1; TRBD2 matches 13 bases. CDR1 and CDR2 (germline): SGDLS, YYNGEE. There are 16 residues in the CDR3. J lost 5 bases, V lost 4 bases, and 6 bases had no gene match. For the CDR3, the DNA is TGTGCCAGCAGCCCAGAACTAGCGGGGGGGAACAATGAGCAGTTCTTC. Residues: CASSPELAGGNNEQFF. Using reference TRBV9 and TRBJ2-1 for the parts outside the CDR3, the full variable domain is DSGVTQTPKHLITATGQRVTLRCSPRSGDLSVYWYQQSLDQGLQFLIQYYNGEERAKGNILERFSAQQFPDLHSELNLSSLELGDSALYFCASSPELAGGNNEQFFGPGTRLTVL.

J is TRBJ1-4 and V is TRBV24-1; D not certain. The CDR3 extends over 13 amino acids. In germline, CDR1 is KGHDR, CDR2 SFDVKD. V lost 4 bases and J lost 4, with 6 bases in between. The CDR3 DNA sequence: TGTGCCACCAGTGAGCCGAATAATGAAAAACTGTTTTTT. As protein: CATSEPNNEKLFF.

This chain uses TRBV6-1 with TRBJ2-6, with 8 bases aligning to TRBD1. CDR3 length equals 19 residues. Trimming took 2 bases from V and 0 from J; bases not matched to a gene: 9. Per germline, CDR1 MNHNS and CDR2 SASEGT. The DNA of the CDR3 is TGTGCCAGCAGTGAACTGGTGACAGGGGTCCGCTCTGGGGCCAACGTCCTGACTTTC. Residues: CASSELVTGVRSGANVLTF.

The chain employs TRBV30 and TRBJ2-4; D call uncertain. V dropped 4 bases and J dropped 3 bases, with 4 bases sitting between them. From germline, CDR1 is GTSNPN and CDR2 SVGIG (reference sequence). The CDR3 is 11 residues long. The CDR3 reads CAWMVKNIQYF. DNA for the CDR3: TGTGCCTGGATGGTCAAAAACATTCAGTACTTC.

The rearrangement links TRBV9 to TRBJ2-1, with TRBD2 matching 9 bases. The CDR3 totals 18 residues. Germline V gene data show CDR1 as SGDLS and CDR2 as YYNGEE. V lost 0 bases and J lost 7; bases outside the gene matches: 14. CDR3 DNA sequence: TGTGCCAGCAGCGTAGAGGGTTTCGGTCTAGCGGGAAAGAATGAGCAGTTCTTC. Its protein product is CASSVEGFGLAGKNEQFF.

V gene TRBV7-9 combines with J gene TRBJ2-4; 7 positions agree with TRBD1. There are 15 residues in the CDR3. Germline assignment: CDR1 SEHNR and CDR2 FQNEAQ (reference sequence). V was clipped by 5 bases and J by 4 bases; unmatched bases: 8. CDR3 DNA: TGTGCCAGCAGCAAAGGACAGGACCAGAAAAACATTCAGTACTTC. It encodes CASSKGQDQKNIQYF.

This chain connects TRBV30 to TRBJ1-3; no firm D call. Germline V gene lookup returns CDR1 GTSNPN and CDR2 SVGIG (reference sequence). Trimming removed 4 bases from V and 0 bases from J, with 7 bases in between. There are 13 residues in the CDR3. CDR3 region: CAWNPGSGNTIYF. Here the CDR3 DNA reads TGTGCCTGGAATCCCGGCTCTGGAAACACCATATATTTT.

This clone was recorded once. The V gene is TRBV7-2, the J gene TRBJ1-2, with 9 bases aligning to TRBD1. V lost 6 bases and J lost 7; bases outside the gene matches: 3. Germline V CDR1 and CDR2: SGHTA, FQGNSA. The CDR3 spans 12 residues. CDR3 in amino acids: CASSRDRVGYTF. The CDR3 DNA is TGTGCCAGCAGTCGGGACAGGGTTGGCTACACCTTC. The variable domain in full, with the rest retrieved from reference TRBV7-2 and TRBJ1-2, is GAGVSQSPSNKVTEKGKDVELRCDPISGHTALYWYRQSLGQGLEFLIYFQGNSAPDKSGLPSDRFSAERTGGSVSTLTIQRTQQEDSAVYLCASSRDRVGYTFGSGTRLTVV.

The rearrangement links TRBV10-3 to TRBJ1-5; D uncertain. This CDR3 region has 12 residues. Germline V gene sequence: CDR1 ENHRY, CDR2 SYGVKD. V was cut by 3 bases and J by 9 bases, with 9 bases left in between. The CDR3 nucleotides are TGTGCCATCAGTGACCGGACTCCGCCCCAGCATTTT. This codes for CAISDRTPPQHF.

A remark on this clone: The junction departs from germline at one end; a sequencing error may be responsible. CDR3 coding DNA: TGTGCCAGCAGCGAAGGGATAAACACTGAAGCTTTCTTT. Residues: CASSEGINTEAFF. V is TRBV2 and J is TRBJ1-1; unclear D gene. Germline V CDR1 and CDR2: SNHLY, FYNNEI. The CDR3 spans 13 residues. Full variable domain (rest looked up from reference TRBV2 and TRBJ1-1): EPEVTQTPSHQVTQMGQEVILRCVPISNHLYFYWYRQILGQKVEFLVSFYNNEISEKSEIFDDQFSVERPDGSNFTLKIRSTKLEDSAMYFCASSEGINTEAFFGQGTRLTVV.

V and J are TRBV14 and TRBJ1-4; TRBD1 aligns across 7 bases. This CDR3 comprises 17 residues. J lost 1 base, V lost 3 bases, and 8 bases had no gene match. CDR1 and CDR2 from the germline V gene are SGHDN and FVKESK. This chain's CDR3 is CASSHPTGARTNEKLFF. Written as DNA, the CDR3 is TGTGCCAGCAGCCACCCCACAGGGGCTAGAACTAATGAAAAACTGTTTTTT.

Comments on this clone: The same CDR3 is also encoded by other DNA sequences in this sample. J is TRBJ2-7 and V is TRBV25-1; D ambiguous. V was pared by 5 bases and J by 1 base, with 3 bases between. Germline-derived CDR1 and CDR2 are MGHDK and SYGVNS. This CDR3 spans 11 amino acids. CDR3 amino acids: CASSNSYEQYF. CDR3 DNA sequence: TGTGCCAGCAGTAATTCCTACGAGCAGTACTTC.

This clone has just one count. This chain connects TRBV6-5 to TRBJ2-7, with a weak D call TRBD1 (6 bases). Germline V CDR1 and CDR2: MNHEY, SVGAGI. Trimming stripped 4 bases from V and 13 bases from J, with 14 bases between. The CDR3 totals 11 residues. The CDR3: CASSSLRDTYF. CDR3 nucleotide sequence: TGTGCCAGCAGTTCACTCCGGGACACCTACTTC.

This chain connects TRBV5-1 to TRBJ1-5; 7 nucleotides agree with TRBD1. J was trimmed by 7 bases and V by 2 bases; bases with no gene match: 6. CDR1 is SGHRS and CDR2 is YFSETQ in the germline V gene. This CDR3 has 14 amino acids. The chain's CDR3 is CASSFAGGGQPQHF. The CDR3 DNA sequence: TGCGCCAGCAGCTTTGCAGGGGGTGGCCAGCCCCAGCATTTT.

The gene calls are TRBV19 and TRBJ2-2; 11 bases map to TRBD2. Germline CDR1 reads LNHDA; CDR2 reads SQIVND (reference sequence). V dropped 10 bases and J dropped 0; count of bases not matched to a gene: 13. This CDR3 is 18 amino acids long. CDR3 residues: CATSLGLAGSSNTGELFF. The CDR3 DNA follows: TGTGCCACCTCCTTAGGACTAGCGGGCTCATCGAACACCGGGGAGCTGTTTTTT. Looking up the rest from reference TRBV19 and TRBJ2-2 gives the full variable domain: DGGITQSPKYLFRKEGQNVTLSCEQNLNHDAMYWYRQDPGQGLRLIYYSQIVNDFQKGDIAEGYSVSREKKESFPLTVTSAQKNPTAFYLCATSLGLAGSSNTGELFFGEGSRLTVL.

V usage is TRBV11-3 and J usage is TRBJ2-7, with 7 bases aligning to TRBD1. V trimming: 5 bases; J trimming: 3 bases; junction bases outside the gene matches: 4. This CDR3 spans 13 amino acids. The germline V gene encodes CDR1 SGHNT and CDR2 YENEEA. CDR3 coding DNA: TGTGCCAGCAGCAGGGGACAGAACTACGAGCAGTACTTC. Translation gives CASSRGQNYEQYF.

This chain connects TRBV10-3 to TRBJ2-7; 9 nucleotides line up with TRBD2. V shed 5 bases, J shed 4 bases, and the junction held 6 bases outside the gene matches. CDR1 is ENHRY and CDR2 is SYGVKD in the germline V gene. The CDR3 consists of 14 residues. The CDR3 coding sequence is TGTGCCATCAGTCCAGCGGGGGGACAGTACGAGCAGTACTTC. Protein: CAISPAGGQYEQYF.

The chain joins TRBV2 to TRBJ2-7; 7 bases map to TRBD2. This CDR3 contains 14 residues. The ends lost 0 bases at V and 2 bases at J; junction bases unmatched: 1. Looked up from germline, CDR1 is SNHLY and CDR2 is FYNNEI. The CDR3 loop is CASSEAGGAYEQYF. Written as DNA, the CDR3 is TGTGCCAGCAGTGAAGCGGGGGGGGCCTACGAGCAGTACTTC.

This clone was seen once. CDR3 protein: CASSFRREETQYF. The CDR3 DNA follows: TGTGCCAGCAGTTTTAGGCGGGAAGAGACCCAGTACTTC. The gene calls are TRBV27 and TRBJ2-5, with a weak D call TRBD2 (5 bases). The CDR3 is made up of 13 amino acids. Trimming took off 3 bases at V and 3 bases at J, with 8 bases between the two ends. The germline CDR1 and CDR2 sequences are MNHEY and SMNVEV (reference sequence).